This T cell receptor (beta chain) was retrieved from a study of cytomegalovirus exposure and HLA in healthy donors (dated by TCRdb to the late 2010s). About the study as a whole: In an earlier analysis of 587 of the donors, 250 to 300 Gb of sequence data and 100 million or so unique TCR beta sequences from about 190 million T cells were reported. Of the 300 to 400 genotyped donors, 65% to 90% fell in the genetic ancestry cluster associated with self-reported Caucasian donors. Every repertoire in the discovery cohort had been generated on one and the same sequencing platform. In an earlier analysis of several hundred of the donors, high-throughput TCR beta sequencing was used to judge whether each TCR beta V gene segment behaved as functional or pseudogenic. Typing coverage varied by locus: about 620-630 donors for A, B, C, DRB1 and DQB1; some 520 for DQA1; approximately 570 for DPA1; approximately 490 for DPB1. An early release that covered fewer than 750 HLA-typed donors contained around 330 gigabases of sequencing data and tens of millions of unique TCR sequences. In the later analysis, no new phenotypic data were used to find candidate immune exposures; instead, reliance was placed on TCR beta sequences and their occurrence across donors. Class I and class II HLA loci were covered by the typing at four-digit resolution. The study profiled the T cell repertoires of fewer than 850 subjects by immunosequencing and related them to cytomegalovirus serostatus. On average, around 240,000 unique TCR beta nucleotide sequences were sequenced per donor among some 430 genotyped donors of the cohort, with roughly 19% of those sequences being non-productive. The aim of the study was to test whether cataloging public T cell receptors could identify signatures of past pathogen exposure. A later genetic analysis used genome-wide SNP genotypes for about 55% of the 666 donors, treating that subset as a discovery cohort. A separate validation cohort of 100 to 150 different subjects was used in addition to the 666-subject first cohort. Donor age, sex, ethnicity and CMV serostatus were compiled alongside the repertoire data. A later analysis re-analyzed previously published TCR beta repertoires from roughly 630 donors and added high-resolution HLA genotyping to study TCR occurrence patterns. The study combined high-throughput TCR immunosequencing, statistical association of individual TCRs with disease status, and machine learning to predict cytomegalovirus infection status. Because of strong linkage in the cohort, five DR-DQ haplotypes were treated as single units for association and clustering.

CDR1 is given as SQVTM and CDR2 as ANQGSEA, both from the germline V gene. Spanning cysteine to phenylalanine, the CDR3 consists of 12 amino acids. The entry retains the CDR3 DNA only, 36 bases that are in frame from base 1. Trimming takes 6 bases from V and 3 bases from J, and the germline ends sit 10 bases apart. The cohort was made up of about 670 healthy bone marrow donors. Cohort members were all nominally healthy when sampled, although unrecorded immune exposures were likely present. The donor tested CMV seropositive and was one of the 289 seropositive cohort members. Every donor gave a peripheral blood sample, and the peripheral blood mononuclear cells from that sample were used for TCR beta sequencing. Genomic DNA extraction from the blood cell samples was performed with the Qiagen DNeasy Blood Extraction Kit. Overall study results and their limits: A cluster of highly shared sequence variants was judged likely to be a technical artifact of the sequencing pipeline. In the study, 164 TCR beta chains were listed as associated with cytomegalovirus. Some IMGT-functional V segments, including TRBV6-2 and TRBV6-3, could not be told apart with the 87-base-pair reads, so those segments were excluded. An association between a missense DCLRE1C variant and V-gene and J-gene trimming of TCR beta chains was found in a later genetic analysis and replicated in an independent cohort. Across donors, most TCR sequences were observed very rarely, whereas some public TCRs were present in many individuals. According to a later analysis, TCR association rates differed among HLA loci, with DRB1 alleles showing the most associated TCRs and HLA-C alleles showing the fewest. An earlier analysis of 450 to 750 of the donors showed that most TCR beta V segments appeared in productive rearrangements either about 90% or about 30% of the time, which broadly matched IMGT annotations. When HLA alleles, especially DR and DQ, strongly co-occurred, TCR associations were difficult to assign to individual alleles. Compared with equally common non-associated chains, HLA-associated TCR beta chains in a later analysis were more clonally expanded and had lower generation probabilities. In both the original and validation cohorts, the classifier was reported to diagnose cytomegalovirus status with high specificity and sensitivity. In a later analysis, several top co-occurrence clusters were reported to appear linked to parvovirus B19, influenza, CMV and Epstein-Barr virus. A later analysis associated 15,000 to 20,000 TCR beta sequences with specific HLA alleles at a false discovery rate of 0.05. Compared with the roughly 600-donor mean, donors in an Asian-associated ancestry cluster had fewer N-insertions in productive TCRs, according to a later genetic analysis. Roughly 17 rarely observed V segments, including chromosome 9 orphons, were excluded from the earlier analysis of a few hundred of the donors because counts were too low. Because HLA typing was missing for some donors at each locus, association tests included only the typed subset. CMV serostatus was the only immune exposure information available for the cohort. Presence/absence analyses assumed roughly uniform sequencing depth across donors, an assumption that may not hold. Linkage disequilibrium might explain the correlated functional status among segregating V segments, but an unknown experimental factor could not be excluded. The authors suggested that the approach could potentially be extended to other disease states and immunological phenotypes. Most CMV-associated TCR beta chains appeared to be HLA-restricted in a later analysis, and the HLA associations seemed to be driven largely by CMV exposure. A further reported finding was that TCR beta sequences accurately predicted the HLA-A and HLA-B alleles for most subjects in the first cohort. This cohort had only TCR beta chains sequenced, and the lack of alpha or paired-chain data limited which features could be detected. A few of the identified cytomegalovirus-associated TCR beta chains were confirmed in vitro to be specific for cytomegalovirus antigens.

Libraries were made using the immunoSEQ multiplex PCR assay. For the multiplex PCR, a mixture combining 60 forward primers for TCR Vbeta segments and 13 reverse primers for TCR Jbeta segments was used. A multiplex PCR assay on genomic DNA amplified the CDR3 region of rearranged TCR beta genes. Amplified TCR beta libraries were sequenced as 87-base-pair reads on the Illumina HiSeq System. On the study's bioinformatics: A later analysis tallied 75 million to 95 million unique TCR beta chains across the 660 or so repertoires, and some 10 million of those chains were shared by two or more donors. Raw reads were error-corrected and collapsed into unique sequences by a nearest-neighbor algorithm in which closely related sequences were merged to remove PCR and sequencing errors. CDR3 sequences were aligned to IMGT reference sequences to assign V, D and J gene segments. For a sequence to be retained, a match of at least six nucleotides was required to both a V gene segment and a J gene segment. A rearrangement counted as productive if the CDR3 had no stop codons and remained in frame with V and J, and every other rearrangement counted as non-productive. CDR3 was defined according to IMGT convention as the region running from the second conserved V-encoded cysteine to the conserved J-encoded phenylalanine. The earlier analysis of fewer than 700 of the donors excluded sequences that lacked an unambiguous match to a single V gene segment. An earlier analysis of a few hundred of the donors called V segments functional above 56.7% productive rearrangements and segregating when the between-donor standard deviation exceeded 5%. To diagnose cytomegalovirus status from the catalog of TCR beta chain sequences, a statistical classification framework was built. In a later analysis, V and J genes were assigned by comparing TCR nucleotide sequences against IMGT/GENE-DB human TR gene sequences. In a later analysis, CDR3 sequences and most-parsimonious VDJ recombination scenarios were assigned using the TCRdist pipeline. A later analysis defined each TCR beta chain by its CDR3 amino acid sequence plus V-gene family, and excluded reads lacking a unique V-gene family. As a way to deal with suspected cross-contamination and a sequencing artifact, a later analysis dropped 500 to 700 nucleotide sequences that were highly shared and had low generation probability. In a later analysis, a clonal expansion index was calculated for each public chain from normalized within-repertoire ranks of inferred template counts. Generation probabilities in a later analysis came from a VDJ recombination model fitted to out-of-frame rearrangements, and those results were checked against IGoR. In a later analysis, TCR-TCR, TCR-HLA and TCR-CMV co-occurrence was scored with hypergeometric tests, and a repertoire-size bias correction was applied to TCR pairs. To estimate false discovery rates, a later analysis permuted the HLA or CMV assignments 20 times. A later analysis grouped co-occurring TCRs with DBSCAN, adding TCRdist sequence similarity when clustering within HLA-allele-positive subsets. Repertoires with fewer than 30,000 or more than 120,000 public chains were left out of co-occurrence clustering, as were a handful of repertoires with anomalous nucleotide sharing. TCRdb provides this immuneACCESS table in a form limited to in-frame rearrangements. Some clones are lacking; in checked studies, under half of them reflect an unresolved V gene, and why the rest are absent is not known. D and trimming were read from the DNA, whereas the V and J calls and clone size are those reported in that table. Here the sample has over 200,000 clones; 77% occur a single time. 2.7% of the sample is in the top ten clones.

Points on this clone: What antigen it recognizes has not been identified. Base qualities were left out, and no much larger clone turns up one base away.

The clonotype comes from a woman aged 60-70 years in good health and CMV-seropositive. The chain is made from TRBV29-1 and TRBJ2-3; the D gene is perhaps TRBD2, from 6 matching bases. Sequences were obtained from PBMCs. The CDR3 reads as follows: CSVYGGTDTQYF. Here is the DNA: TGCAGCGTATACGGGGGAACAGATACGCAGTATTTT.